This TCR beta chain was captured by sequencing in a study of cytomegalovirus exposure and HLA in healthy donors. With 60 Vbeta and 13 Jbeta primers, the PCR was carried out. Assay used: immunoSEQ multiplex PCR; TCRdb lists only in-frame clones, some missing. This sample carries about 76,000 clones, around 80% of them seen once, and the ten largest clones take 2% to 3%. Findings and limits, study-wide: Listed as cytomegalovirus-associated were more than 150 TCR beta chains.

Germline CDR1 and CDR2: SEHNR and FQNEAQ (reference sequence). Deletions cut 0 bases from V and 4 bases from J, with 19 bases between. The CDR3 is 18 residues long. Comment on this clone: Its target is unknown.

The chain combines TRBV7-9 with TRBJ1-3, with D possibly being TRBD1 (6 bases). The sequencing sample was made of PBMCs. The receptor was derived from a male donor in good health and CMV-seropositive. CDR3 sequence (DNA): TGTGCCAGCAGCTTAGCGCTGGGCAGGGGTACGCTCGGAAACACCATATATTTT. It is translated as CASSLALGRGTLGNTIYF.